Presented here are 32 T cell receptor beta chains from one specimen sequenced in a study of cytomegalovirus exposure and HLA in healthy donors. Both 60 Vbeta primers and 13 Jbeta primers went into the PCR. Sequencing was performed with immunoSEQ multiplex PCR; in TCRdb, only in-frame clones are kept and a portion is missing. Seen here are 60,000 to 95,000 clones, 75% to 85% observed once, and the top ten hold about 19%. Material for sequencing was PBMCs. All receptors derive from a man aged 70-80 years in good health and CMV-seropositive.

The chain links TRBV5-1 to TRBJ1-4, with 8 positions matching TRBD1. The ends lost 4 bases at V and 6 bases at J; junction bases unmatched: 5. Germline V CDR1 and CDR2: SGHRS, YFSETQ. This CDR3 is built from 14 residues. In DNA, the CDR3 is TGCGCCAGCAGCCCGGACAGGGAGTATGAAAAACTGTTTTTT. Amino acid sequence: CASSPDREYEKLFF.

This sequence joins TRBV5-4 and TRBJ2-7; 8 bases are a match to TRBD1. This CDR3 has 15 residues. CDR1 and CDR2 from the germline V gene are SGHNT and YYREEE (reference sequence). With 2 bases clipped from V and 2 bases from J, the junction kept 6 bases outside the gene matches. The CDR3 protein is CASSLGGQGPYEQYF. CDR3 coding DNA: TGTGCCAGCAGCTTAGGAGGACAGGGCCCCTACGAGCAGTACTTC.

This sequence joins TRBV6-5 and TRBJ2-5; D perhaps matches TRBD2 (6 bases). The germline V gene has CDR1 MNHEY and CDR2 SVGAGI. This CDR3 is 15 amino acids long. Trimming pared 0 bases from V and 5 bases from J, leaving 13 bases between. Written as DNA, the CDR3 is TGTGCCAGCAGTTACTCCGGCGGGGCGGGGGAGACCCAGTACTTC. It specifies CASSYSGGAGETQYF.

The rearrangement joins TRBV30 to TRBJ1-2; 9 bases are a match to TRBD1. V was pared by 8 bases and J by 7 bases, with 5 bases of the junction left unmatched. The CDR3 has 11 residues. Germline-derived CDR1 and CDR2 are GTSNPN and SVGIG (reference sequence). CDR3 nucleotides: TGTGCCCGGGACAGGGTGGGTGGCTACACCTTC. This gives the protein CARDRVGGYTF.

The chain joins TRBV5-1 to TRBJ2-7, with D possibly being TRBD2 (6 bases). The CDR3 is 13 amino acids. CDR1 is SGHRS, CDR2 YFSETQ, per germline. Between the trimmed V and J ends, which lost 4 bases and 3 bases, there was a span of 11 bases. CDR3 in amino acids: CASSGGLGYEQYF. CDR3 in DNA: TGCGCCAGCAGCGGGGGGTTAGGCTACGAGCAGTACTTC.

The chain has TRBV28 and TRBJ1-5; D unclear. V was cut by 5 bases and J by 3 bases, with 11 bases left in between. The CDR3 has 14 residues. Germline lookup yields CDR1 MDHEN and CDR2 SYDVKM. CDR3 nucleotides: TGTGCCAGCAGTCACGACGGAGACAATCAGCCCCAGCATTTT. Amino acid sequence: CASSHDGDNQPQHF.

The V call is TRBV4-3, the J call TRBJ1-1, with 8 bases aligning to TRBD1. Germline loops: CDR1 LGHNA, CDR2 YSLEER. V shed 5 bases, J shed 7 bases, and the junction held 21 bases outside the gene matches. This CDR3 has 18 residues. The CDR3 DNA reads as TGCGCCAGCAGCTCCCAAAGATTAGACAGGGGCCTCTCCTTTGAAGCTTTCTTT. Its translation is CASSSQRLDRGLSFEAFF.

The chain links TRBV5-4 to TRBJ1-6, with D perhaps matching TRBD1 (6 bases). The germline CDR1 and CDR2 sequences are SGHNT and YYREEE (reference sequence). V lost 4 bases to trimming and J lost 7 bases, with 15 bases between them. CDR3 length equals 15 residues. In DNA, the CDR3 is TGTGCCAGCAGCCTGGGGGGGACACACAATTCACCCCTCCACTTT. As protein: CASSLGGTHNSPLHF.

The V and J genes are TRBV7-8 and TRBJ1-2, with TRBD1 identical over 12 bases. Germline CDR1 reads SGHVS; CDR2 reads FQNEAQ. The CDR3 length is 15 residues. The trim removed 1 base at V and 5 bases at J, leaving 2 bases unmatched. CDR3 sequence: CASSLVGQGAYGYTF. The CDR3 DNA sequence: TGTGCCAGCAGCTTAGTGGGACAGGGGGCGTATGGCTACACCTTC.

This chain uses TRBV10-3 with TRBJ1-1; 7 bases match TRBD1. J was trimmed by 5 bases and V by 6 bases; bases with no gene match: 12. The CDR3 extends over 15 amino acids. Germline values: CDR1 ENHRY, CDR2 SYGVKD. CDR3 in amino acids: CAIRNEPGQRTEAFF. The DNA of the CDR3 is TGTGCCATCAGAAATGAACCGGGACAGAGGACTGAAGCTTTCTTT.

The CDR3 reads CASGARGQLSYEQYF. The CDR3 region has the DNA TGTGCCAGCGGAGCTCGGGGACAACTCTCCTACGAGCAGTACTTC. The rearrangement uses TRBV6-1 and TRBJ2-7; D possibly corresponds to TRBD1 (6 bases). Germline V gene lookup returns CDR1 MNHNS and CDR2 SASEGT. The CDR3 contains 15 residues. The V and J ends lost 8 bases and 0 bases respectively, with 17 bases between them.

This clone was observed once. The rearrangement links TRBV5-1 to TRBJ2-7; TRBD1 is a possible D gene (5 bases). Germline CDR1 is SGHRS and CDR2 is YFSETQ. V was cut by 0 bases and J by 3 bases, with 13 bases left in between. The CDR3 runs to 15 residues. The CDR3 protein is CASSLVPGAYYEQYF. CDR3 DNA sequence: TGCGCCAGCAGCTTGGTACCTGGGGCGTACTACGAGCAGTACTTC.

The chain has TRBV5-4 and TRBJ2-1; no reliable D call. CDR1 and CDR2 (germline): SGHNT, YYREEE (reference sequence). Trimming cost V 1 base and J 8 bases, with 7 bases left between them. This CDR3 contains 12 residues. This CDR3 reads CASSLNEDEQFF. The CDR3 DNA reads TGTGCCAGCAGCTTGAACGAGGATGAGCAGTTCTTC.

The V gene is TRBV7-2, the J gene TRBJ2-2; unclear D gene. Trimming stripped 1 base from V and 2 bases from J, with 5 bases between. Germline V lookup: CDR1 SGHTA, CDR2 FQGNSA. The CDR3 covers 14 residues. In nucleotides, the CDR3 is TGTGCCAGCAGCTTAGATATAAACACCGGGGAGCTGTTTTTT. This translates into CASSLDINTGELFF.

The chain employs TRBV7-9 and TRBJ1-3; 9 bases are shared with TRBD1. CDR1 SEHNR and CDR2 FQNEAQ come from the germline V gene (reference sequence). The V gene end was trimmed by 3 bases and the J gene end by 4 bases; junction bases not matched to a gene: 4. The CDR3 runs to 15 residues. The CDR3 coding sequence is TGTGCCAGCAGCTTTCACAGGGGGCAGGGAAACACCATATATTTT. This encodes CASSFHRGQGNTIYF.

The V gene is TRBV10-1, the J gene TRBJ1-1, with 7 nucleotides matching TRBD1. The germline gives CDR1 WNHNN, CDR2 SYGVQD (reference sequence). This CDR3 comprises 13 residues. V dropped 8 bases and J dropped 11; count of bases not matched to a gene: 14. The CDR3 DNA is TGCGCCAGCGGAGACGGGGACAGCGTCACGGCTTTCTTT. Encoded protein: CASGDGDSVTAFF.

This chain joins TRBV6-1 and TRBJ2-2; D ambiguous. CDR1 and CDR2 (germline): MNHNS, SASEGT. The V end was cut by 9 bases, the J end by 2 bases, with 10 bases between. The CDR3 covers 13 residues. The CDR3 is CASNPVNTGELFF. DNA of the CDR3: TGTGCCAGTAACCCAGTCAACACCGGGGAGCTGTTTTTT.

This rearrangement joins TRBV7-2 to TRBJ1-5; D is possibly TRBD1 (5 bases). The CDR3 spans 15 residues. The V and J ends lost 5 bases and 3 bases respectively, with 14 bases between them. Germline V gene lookup returns CDR1 SGHTA and CDR2 FQGNSA. This chain's CDR3 is CASSHRAQDNQPQHF. The CDR3 region has the DNA TGTGCCAGCAGCCACCGCGCACAGGACAATCAGCCCCAGCATTTT.

This chain links TRBV6-5 with TRBJ1-2; 7 bases agree with TRBD1. In germline, CDR1 is MNHEY, CDR2 SVGAGI. After removal of 5 bases from V and 7 bases from J, the junction contained 7 bases not matched to a gene. The CDR3 runs to 13 residues. Here the CDR3 DNA reads TGTGCCAGCAGTAACCCGACAGGGTCTGGCTACACCTTC. Translation: CASSNPTGSGYTF.

For the CDR3, the DNA is TGTGCCAGCAGTTACTCGGGCGGGGGAGCCCCGGATACGCAGTATTTT. This translates into CASSYSGGGAPDTQYF. V gene TRBV6-6 combines with J gene TRBJ2-3; the match to TRBD2 covers 7 bases. Germline loops: CDR1 MNHNY, CDR2 SVGAGI (reference sequence). This CDR3 region has 16 residues. The ends lost 0 bases at V and 6 bases at J; junction bases unmatched: 9.

J is TRBJ1-1 and V is TRBV19; D not resolved. The CDR3 sequence is 13 residues long. The V end was cut by 0 bases, the J end by 1 base, with 3 bases between. Germline loops: CDR1 LNHDA, CDR2 SQIVND (reference sequence). The CDR3 loop reads CASSIEANTEAFF. The CDR3, as DNA: TGTGCCAGTAGTATAGAAGCGAACACTGAAGCTTTCTTT.

The V gene is TRBV6-5, the J gene TRBJ2-1; 7 bases align to TRBD2. With V trimmed by 2 bases and J by 6 bases, 7 bases remained unmatched. The CDR3 has 15 amino acids. In germline, CDR1 is MNHEY, CDR2 SVGAGI. The CDR3 nucleotides read TGTGCCAGCAGTTACGGCGGGAGTGGCCTCAATGAGCAGTTCTTC. This gives the protein CASSYGGSGLNEQFF.

This clone was detected only a few times. The V call is TRBV21-1, the J call TRBJ2-7; TRBD1, the D gene given by the table, was not confirmed from the DNA. TRBV21-1 is a pseudogene locus. The CDR3 has 15 residues. Written as DNA, the CDR3 is TGTGCCAGCAGCATTGGGACAGGGCTATACGACGAGCAGTACTTC. Residues: CASSIGTGLYDEQYF.

Only one count was recorded for this clone. The chain links TRBV7-8 to TRBJ2-1; 12 positions agree with TRBD2. V was pared by 5 bases and J by 8 bases, with 10 bases of the junction left unmatched. Germline V gene lookup returns CDR1 SGHVS and CDR2 FQNEAQ. This CDR3 comprises 16 residues. The DNA of the CDR3 is TGTGCCAGCAGCGATGCTCTAGCGGGAGGGCCATATGAGCAGTTCTTC. As protein: CASSDALAGGPYEQFF.

This chain connects TRBV29-1 to TRBJ1-2; D remains ambiguous. Germline CDR1 is SQVTM and CDR2 is ANQGSEA. V lost 6 bases, J lost 4 bases, and 12 bases lay in between. The CDR3 extends over 12 amino acids. Here the CDR3 DNA reads TGCAGCGTCGCCCACGACACCTATGGCTACACCTTC. This gives the protein CSVAHDTYGYTF.

This chain links TRBV6-6 with TRBJ1-5, with unresolved D. Trimming took off 1 base at V and 4 bases at J, with 8 bases between the two ends. CDR3 length equals 14 residues. Per the germline V gene, CDR1 is MNHNY and CDR2 is SVGAGI (reference sequence). The CDR3, as DNA: TGTGCCAGCAGTTACTTGGGCACAAATCAGCCCCAGCATTTT. It translates to CASSYLGTNQPQHF.

This clone came up a few times. Other DNA sequences in the sample encode the same CDR3. The chain employs TRBV18 and TRBJ1-5; no clear D. Trimming shortened V by 3 bases and J by 0 bases, and 3 bases separated the two germline ends. Germline CDR1 KGHSH, CDR2 LQKENI. CDR3 size: 13 residues. DNA of the CDR3: TGTGCCAGCTCACCCGGTAGCAATCAGCCCCAGCATTTT. This encodes CASSPGSNQPQHF.

V usage is TRBV19 and J usage is TRBJ1-5; D might be TRBD1 (5 bases). This CDR3 spans 13 amino acids. Germline V gives CDR1 LNHDA, CDR2 SQIVND (reference sequence). The V gene lost 5 bases and the J gene lost 10 bases, with 15 bases spanning the gap. The CDR3 DNA sequence: TGTGCCAGTAGTCCTCTCCAGGGTCGACCCCAGCATTTT. It is translated as CASSPLQGRPQHF.

The chain couples TRBV10-3 to TRBJ2-5; 10 bases map to TRBD1. The V gene's germline CDR1 is ENHRY and CDR2 SYGVKD. CDR3 length: 16 amino acids. V lost 3 bases to trimming and J lost 4 bases; unmatched junction nucleotides: 8. For the CDR3, the DNA is TGTGCCATCAGTGAAGCCGGGACAGGGGTCCTAGAGACCCAGTACTTC. This codes for CAISEAGTGVLETQYF.

This chain joins TRBV5-6 and TRBJ1-2, with TRBD1 identical over 7 bases. The CDR3 is 15 residues long. Germline lookup yields CDR1 SGHDT and CDR2 YYEEEE. Trimming took 4 bases from V and 1 from J; bases not matched to a gene: 7. In DNA form, the CDR3 reads TGTGCCAGCAGCCCGTATCAGGGGGGTAACTATGGCTACACCTTC. Its translation is CASSPYQGGNYGYTF.

The chain recombines TRBV6-5 with TRBJ2-7; D possibly corresponds to TRBD2 (5 bases). The CDR3 length is 13 residues. CDR1 and CDR2 from the germline V gene are MNHEY and SVGAGI. Trimming cost V 0 bases and J 7 bases, with 10 bases left between them. The CDR3 DNA reads TGTGCCAGCAGTTACTCGGGAGTCAGGGAGCAGTACTTC. It yields the protein CASSYSGVREQYF.

The chain carries TRBV10-3 and TRBJ1-5; D possibly corresponds to TRBD1 (5 bases). V lost 8 bases, J lost 1 base, and 12 bases lay in between. The length of the CDR3 is 14 residues. In germline, CDR1 is ENHRY, CDR2 SYGVKD. The CDR3 sequence is CAIGGDISNQPQHF. The CDR3 nucleotides read TGTGCCATCGGGGGGGATATCAGCAATCAGCCCCAGCATTTT.